This T cell receptor beta chain was recovered during a study of T cells in Graves' hyperthyroidism and ophthalmopathy. Across the study: Upon initial diagnosis and before any treatment, peripheral blood was collected. Overall study results and limits: Blood also carried most thyroid clonotypes expanded above 0.001. In validation, the model predicted ophthalmopathy. These predictions came a median about 6 months before onset.

CDR3 length: 14 residues. V lost 1 base and J lost 5, with 13 bases in between. Per germline, CDR1 SGHNT and CDR2 YYREEE (reference sequence). Researchers amplified the TCR beta CDR3 regions from RNA transcripts. Researchers ran a first-round RT-PCR on the TCR CDR3 using the HTBI primer set. TCRdb re-called the multiplex PCR reads through MiXCR, storing one row per CDR3 protein. The sample carries about 720,000 distinct CDR3 sequences, roughly 20% recorded once. This clonotype was seen once. The target antigen is unknown. Clinical symptoms, serum thyroxine and TRAb, thyroid ultrasound and orbital computed tomography were used for the diagnoses.

The chain links TRBV5-4 to TRBJ2-7; D gene unclear. The material sequenced was blood. This TCR came from a woman between 50 and 59 years old with Graves' hyperthyroidism that later progressed to Graves' ophthalmopathy. The CDR3 loop reads CASSLSATRDEQYF. The DNA of the CDR3 is TGTGCCAGCAGCTTGTCGGCTACCCGGGACGAGCAGTACTTC.